The TCR beta chain under discussion was sequenced for a study of blood T cell repertoires in COVID-19. Overall study: COVID-19 samples, acute and convalescent, were from the United States, Italy and Spain.

Patients in Seattle were enrolled during active infection, then followed longitudinally. J lost 0 bases, V lost 4 bases, and 6 bases had no gene match. This CDR3 is 19 amino acids long. CDR1 and CDR2 (germline): SGHDN, FVKESK. How the authors handled the data: Nucleated cell counts were estimated from reference gene primer amplification. The repertoire was sequenced with immunoSEQ multiplex PCR; TCRdb's copy has only in-frame clones and lacks some. That table gives V, J and clone size, and the DNA gave D and trimming. The table records fewer than 300,000 clones, approximately 91% of them present only once.

This clonotype was sampled from a woman aged 30 to 39 with COVID-19, enrolled during active disease. Sequenced sample: peripheral blood. J is TRBJ2-6 and V is TRBV14; TRBD2 matches at 13 bases. The CDR3 loop reads CASSLLGLAGSSGANVLTF. CDR3 nucleotides: TGTGCCAGCAGCCTCCTGGGACTAGCGGGGTCCTCTGGGGCCAACGTCCTGACTTTC.